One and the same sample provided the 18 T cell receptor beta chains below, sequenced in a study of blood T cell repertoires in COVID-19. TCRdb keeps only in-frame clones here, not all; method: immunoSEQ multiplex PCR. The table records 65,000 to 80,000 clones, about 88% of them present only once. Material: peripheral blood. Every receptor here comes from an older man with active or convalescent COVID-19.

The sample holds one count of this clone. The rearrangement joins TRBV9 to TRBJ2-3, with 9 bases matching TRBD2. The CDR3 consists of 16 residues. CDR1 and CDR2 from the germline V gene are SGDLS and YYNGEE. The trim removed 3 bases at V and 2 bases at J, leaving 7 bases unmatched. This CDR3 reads CASSAGAGGYTDTQYF. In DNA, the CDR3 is TGTGCCAGCAGCGCCGGGGCGGGAGGGTACACAGATACGCAGTATTTT.

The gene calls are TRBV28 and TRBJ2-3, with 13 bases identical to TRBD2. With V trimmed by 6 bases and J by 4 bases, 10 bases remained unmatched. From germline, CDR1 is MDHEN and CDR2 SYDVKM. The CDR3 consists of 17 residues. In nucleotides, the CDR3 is TGTGCCAGCAGCTCCGGGACTAGCGGGATGAGCCCAGATACGCAGTATTTT. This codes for CASSSGTSGMSPDTQYF.

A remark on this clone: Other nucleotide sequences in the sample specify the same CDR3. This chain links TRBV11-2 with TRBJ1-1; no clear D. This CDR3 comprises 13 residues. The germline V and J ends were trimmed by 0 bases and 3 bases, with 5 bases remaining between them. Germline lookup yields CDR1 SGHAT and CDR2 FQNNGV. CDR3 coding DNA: TGTGCCAGCAGCTTAGATCGGGACACTGAAGCTTTCTTT. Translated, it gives CASSLDRDTEAFF.

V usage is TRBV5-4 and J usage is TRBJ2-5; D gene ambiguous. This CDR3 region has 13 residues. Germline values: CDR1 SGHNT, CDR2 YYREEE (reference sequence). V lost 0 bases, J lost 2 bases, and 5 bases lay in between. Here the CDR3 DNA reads TGTGCCAGCAGCTTGGAATTACAAGAGACCCAGTACTTC. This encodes CASSLELQETQYF. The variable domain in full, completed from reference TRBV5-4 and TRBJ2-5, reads ETGVTQSPTHLIKTRGQQVTLRCSSQSGHNTVSWYQQALGQGPQFIFQYYREEENGRGNFPPRFSGLQFPNYSSELNVNALELDDSALYLCASSLELQETQYFGPGTRLLVL.

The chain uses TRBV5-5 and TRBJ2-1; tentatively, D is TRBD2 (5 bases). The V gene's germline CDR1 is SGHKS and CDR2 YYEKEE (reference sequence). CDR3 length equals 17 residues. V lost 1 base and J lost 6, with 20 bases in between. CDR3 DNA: TGTGCCAGCAGCTTGTGGCTTGCATCCCTAGCTGGCAATGAGCAGTTCTTC. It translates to CASSLWLASLAGNEQFF.

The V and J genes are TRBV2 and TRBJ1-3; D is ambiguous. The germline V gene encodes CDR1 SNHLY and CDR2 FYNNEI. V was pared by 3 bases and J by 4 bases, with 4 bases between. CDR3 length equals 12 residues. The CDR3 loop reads CASSETGNTIYF. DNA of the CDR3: TGTGCCAGCAGTGAGACAGGAAACACCATATATTTT.

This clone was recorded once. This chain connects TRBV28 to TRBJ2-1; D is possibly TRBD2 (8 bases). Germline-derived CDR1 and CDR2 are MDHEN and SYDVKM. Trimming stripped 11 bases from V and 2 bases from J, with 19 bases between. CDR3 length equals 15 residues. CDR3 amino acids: CAAEGAGGPYNEQFF. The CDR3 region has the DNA TGTGCCGCGGAGGGGGCGGGAGGACCCTACAATGAGCAGTTCTTC.

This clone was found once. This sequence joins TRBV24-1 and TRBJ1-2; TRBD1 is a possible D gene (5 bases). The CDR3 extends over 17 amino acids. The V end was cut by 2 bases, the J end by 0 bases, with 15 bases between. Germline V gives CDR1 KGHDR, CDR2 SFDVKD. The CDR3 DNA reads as TGTGCCACCAGTGATTCGGTTGGGACTTCAGCTAACTATGGCTACACCTTC. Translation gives CATSDSVGTSANYGYTF.

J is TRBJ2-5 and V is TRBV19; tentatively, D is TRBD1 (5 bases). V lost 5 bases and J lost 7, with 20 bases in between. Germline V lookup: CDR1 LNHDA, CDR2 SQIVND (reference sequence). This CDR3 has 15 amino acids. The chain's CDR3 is CASSSHFRERTTQYF. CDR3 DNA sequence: TGTGCCAGTAGTTCCCACTTCAGGGAAAGGACGACCCAGTACTTC. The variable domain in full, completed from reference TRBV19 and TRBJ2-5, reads DGGITQSPKYLFRKEGQNVTLSCEQNLNHDAMYWYRQDPGQGLRLIYYSQIVNDFQKGDIAEGYSVSREKKESFPLTVTSAQKNPTAFYLCASSSHFRERTTQYFGPGTRLLVL.

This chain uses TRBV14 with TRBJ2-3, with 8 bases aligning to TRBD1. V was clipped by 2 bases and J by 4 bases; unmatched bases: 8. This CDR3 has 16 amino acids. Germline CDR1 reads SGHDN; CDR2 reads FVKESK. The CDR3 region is CASSQRTGYTADTQYF. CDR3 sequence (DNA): TGTGCCAGCAGCCAACGGACAGGGTATACGGCAGATACGCAGTATTTT.

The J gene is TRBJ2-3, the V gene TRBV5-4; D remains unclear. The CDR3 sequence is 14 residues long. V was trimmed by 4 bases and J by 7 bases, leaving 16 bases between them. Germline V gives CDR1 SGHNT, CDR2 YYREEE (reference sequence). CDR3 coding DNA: TGTGCCAGCAGCCCCACTATTGGAACCTATACGCAGTATTTT. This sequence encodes CASSPTIGTYTQYF.

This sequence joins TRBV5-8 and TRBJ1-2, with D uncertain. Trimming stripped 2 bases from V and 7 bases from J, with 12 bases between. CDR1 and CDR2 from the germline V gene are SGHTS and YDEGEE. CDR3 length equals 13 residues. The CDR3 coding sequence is TGTGCCAGCAGCTTCGGTGGCGGTAGTGGCTACACCTTC. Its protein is CASSFGGGSGYTF.

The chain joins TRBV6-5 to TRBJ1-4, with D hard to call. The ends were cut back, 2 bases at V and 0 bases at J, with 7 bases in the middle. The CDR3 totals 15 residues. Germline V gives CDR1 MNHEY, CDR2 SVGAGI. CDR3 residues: CASSYGRATNEKLFF. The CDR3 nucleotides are TGTGCCAGCAGTTACGGCCGTGCAACTAATGAAAAACTGTTTTTT.

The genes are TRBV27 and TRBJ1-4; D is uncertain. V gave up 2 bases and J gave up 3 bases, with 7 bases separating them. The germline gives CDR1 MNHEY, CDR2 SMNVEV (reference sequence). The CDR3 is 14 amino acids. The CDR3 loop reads CASSLRVSNEKLFF. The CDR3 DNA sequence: TGTGCCAGCAGTTTAAGAGTTTCTAATGAAAAACTGTTTTTT.

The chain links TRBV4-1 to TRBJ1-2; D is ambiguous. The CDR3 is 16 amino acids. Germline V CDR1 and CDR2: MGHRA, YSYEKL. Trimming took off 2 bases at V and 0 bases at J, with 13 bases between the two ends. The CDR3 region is CASSQREGESNYGYTF. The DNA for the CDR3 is TGCGCCAGCAGCCAACGGGAAGGCGAATCTAACTATGGCTACACCTTC.

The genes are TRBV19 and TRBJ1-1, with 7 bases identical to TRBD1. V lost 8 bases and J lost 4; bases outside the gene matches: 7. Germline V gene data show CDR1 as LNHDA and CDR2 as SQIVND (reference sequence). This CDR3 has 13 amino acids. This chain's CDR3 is CASATGVGTEAFF. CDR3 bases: TGTGCCAGTGCCACAGGGGTGGGCACTGAAGCTTTCTTT.

DNA for the CDR3: TGTGCCAGCAGTTTACCTCCGGAGTTGGGTGGCTACACCTTC. It specifies CASSLPPELGGYTF. V usage is TRBV28 and J usage is TRBJ1-2; no clear D. CDR1 and CDR2 (germline): MDHEN, SYDVKM. The V end was cut by 2 bases, the J end by 7 bases, with 14 bases between. The CDR3 loop spans 14 amino acids.

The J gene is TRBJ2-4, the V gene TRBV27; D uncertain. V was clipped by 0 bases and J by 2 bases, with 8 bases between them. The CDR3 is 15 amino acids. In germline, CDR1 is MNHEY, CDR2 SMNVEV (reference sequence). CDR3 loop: CASSLSVFSKNIQYF. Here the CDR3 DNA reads TGTGCCAGCAGTTTATCCGTTTTTTCCAAAAACATTCAGTACTTC.